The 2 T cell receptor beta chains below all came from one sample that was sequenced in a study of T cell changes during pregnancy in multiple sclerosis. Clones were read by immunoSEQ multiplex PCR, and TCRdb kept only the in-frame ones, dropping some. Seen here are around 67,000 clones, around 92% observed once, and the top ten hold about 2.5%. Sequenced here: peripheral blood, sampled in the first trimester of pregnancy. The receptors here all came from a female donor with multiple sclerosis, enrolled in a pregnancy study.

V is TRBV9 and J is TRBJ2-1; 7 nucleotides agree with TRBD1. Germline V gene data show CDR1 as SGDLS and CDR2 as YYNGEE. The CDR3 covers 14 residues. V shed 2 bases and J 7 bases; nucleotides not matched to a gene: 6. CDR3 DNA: TGTGCCAGCAGCGTCCATCGACAGGGAAATGAGCAGTTCTTC. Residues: CASSVHRQGNEQFF.

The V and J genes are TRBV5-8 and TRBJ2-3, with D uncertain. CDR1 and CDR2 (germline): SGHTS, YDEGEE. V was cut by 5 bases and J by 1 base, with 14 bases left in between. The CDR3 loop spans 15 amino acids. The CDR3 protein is CASSRPSLGTDTQYF. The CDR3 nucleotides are TGTGCCAGCAGTCGCCCATCACTCGGCACAGATACGCAGTATTTT.